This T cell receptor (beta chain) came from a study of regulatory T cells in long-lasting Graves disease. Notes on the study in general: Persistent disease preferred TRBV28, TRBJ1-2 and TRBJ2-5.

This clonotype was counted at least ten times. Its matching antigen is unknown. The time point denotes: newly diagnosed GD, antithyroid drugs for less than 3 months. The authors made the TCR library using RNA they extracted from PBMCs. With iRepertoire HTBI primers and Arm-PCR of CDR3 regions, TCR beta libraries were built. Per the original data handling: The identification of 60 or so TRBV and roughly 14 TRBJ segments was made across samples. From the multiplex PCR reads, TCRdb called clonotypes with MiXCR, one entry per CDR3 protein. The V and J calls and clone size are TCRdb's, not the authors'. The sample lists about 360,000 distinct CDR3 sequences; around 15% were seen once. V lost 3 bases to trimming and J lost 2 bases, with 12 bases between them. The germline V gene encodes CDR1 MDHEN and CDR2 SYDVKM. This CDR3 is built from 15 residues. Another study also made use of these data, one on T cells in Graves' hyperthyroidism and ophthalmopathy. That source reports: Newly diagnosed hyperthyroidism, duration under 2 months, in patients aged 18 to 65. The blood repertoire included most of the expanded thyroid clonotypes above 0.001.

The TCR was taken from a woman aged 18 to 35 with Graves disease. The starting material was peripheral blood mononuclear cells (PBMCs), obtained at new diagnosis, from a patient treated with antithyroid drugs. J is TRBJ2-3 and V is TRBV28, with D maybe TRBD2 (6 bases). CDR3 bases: TGTGCCAGCAGTTTTAGCGGACCCCACACAGATACGCAGTATTTT. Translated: CASSFSGPHTDTQYF.